The sequence of this TCR beta chain was determined in a study of graft-versus-host responses after intestinal transplantation (dated by TCRdb to 2020 to 2022). A note on the overall study: The transplants that recipients received were multivisceral, liver-intestinal, or isolated intestinal. After intestinal transplantation, graft-versus-host and host-versus-graft alloreactive T cell clones in the graft, circulation and bone marrow were tracked using bulk TCR-beta CDR3 sequencing. Alloreactive clones were identified by sequencing pre-transplant mixed lymphocyte reaction products and comparing them with unstimulated pre-transplant donor and recipient T cells. Donor T cell macrochimerism was defined as a peak of at least 4% donor T cells among recipient peripheral blood mononuclear cells. The cohort enrolled 24 intestinal transplant recipients, one of whom was a retransplant, and a few patients without pretransplant specimens were excluded. Every recipient was given anti-thymocyte globulin induction, followed by approximately three years of maintenance tacrolimus and steroids. Rather than being sequenced by the commercial service, samples from three later patients were sequenced in-house on an Illumina MiSeq and processed with MiXCR.

The germline V gene encodes CDR1 LGHNA and CDR2 YNFKEQ. V is clipped by 0 bases and J by 3 bases, and the sequence between their germline boundaries is 8 bases long. The CDR3 holds 14 amino acids from the cysteine to the phenylalanine. Just CDR3 DNA is preserved here, 42 bases in frame from base 1. Dithiothreitol, EDTA incubations and collagenase D digestion were used to isolate intraepithelial and lamina propria lymphocytes from graft specimens. Bulk TCR-beta sequencing was performed on serial intestinal graft biopsy specimens collected as late as 600 days after transplant. This clone was recorded once. Its antigen target is currently unknown. No qualities accompany the bases; no much larger clone lies one base away. Summary of the overall study and its limitations: In patients with donor T cell macrochimerism, the allografts had high GvH to HvG T cell clonal ratios. GvH clones were found in recipient bone marrow, and some of the GvH clones appeared earlier in ileal mucosa or blood, which is consistent with an intestinal mucosal origin. Early after transplant, peak levels of circulating GvH clones were found to be associated with declines in HvG clones. The relatively low number and heterogeneity of intestinal transplant patients limited the conclusions.

Library preparation used the immunoSEQ multiplex PCR assay. For most patients, genomic DNA was subjected to high-throughput TCR-beta CDR3 sequencing by Adaptive Biotechnologies. In the original analysis: Adaptive's ImmunoSEQ software supplied the TCR sequencing data for around 19 patients, while MiXCR and VDJtools were used to process a few other patients. CDR3 nucleotide sequences shared between donor and recipient were removed because the origin of such sequences could not be assigned. Alloreactive clones required at least 2-fold expansion over unstimulated cells and minimum CFSE-low frequency of 0.002% (template counts) or 0.001% (read counts). A clone was considered mappable if detected in the sequenced pre-transplant spleen, lymph node, or MLR CFSE-low populations of the donor or recipient. The cumulative frequency of alloreactive clones was calculated as a percentage of all sequences, weighted by copy number. Drawn from immuneACCESS, this table holds only the in-frame rearrangements with V and J called that TCRdb kept. Clones are partly lost; checked studies trace under half to an unresolved V gene and leave the rest unexplained. V and J calls and clone size are those listed in that table; D and trimming were worked out from the DNA. This sample has approximately 18,000 clones in its table, and almost 80% of those were observed once. 7.8% of the sample is taken by the ten largest.

The sequence was obtained from a human patient who received an intestinal transplant, so some T cells may come from the graft donor. The rearrangement joined TRBV4-2 to TRBJ1-1; no D gene call is confident. The specimen was ileum tissue, collected about 430 days after intestinal transplant. Here the CDR3 is given as CASSQDSGHTEAFF. The bases are TGTGCCAGCAGCCAAGATTCAGGACACACTGAAGCTTTCTTT.